A single sample gave rise to the 5 T cell receptor beta chains below, sequenced in a study of CD8 T cells in Susac syndrome. Random hexamers served to reverse transcribe roughly 0.45 to 1 ug RNA. TCRdb reprocessed the immunoSEQ multiplex PCR reads via MiXCR and lists one record per CDR3 protein. The sample consists of 130,000 or so distinct CDR3 sequences, around 86% of them appearing once. Sample: CD8+ T cells from PBMCs. The receptors originated from a human donor with multiple sclerosis.

V is TRBV20-1 and J is TRBJ2-2, with a weak D call TRBD1 (5 bases). The CDR3 has 15 amino acids. Germline values: CDR1 DFQATT, CDR2 SNEGSKA (reference sequence). With 1 base removed from V and 4 bases from J, the gap between germline ends came to 13 bases. The CDR3 spells CSARARGAATGELFF. The DNA for the CDR3 is TGCAGTGCTAGAGCCCGTGGGGCAGCCACCGGGGAGCTGTTTTTT.

The V call is TRBV6-2 or TRBV6-3, the J call TRBJ2-7; 10 bases map to TRBD2. This CDR3 is 16 amino acids long. In germline, CDR1 is MNHEY, CDR2 SVGEGT. Unmatched junction bases numbered 4, after V lost 2 bases and J lost 0 bases. The DNA of the CDR3 is TGTGCCAGCAGTTACCTGACTAGCGGGTCCTCCTACGAGCAGTACGTC. Protein sequence: CASSYLTSGSSYEQYV.

The table lists this clonotype with a few counts. This chain joins TRBV7-8 and TRBJ1-5; D remains ambiguous. The CDR3 has 14 residues. Per the germline V gene, CDR1 is SGHVS and CDR2 is FQNEAQ. Trimming removed 10 bases at V and 6 bases at J, with 19 bases between. Written as DNA, the CDR3 is TGTGCCACTACGTCAGGACCTGCGGGTCAGCCCCAGCATTTT. Protein product: CATTSGPAGQPQHF.

DNA of the CDR3: TGTGCCAGCAGCTTGGATATTTCAGGTCGGCCCTTTGAAGCTTTCTTT. Translation: CASSLDISGRPFEAFF. This rearrangement joins TRBV5-5 to TRBJ1-1; D is unclear. This CDR3 contains 16 residues. The germline V gene has CDR1 SGHKS and CDR2 YYEKEE (reference sequence). V shed 0 bases and J shed 7 bases, with 19 bases lying between them.

V usage is TRBV2 and J usage is TRBJ2-3; TRBD2 matches at 7 bases. The J segment lost 0 bases and the V segment lost 8 bases, leaving 14 bases of the junction unmatched. The germline V gene has CDR1 SNHLY and CDR2 FYNNEI. This CDR3 contains 17 residues. CDR3 residues: CASLWESGKPSTDTQYF. The CDR3 DNA sequence: TGTGCCAGCCTCTGGGAAAGCGGGAAACCTAGCACAGATACGCAGTATTTT.